Presented here are 29 T cell receptor beta chains from one specimen sequenced in a study of CD8+ T cells in alopecia areata. Once RNA had been extracted, it was reverse transcribed into cDNA to act as the sequencing template. Libraries were prepared by immunoSEQ multiplex PCR; TCRdb keeps only in-frame clonotypes and omits some of them. The data contain some 170,000 clones, 67% of them singletons. Source: CD8+ T cells sorted from blood, taken at week 0. Every receptor here comes from a human donor with alopecia areata.

The rearrangement links TRBV7-9 to TRBJ2-1; D possibly corresponds to TRBD1 (5 bases). V gave up 4 bases and J gave up 0 bases, with 22 bases separating them. The V gene's germline CDR1 is SEHNR and CDR2 FQNEAQ (reference sequence). The CDR3 totals 19 residues. CDR3 bases: TGTGCCAGCAGCTCCCCCGCCCTGCCAGGGCCTAGCTCCTACAATGAGCAGTTCTTC. As protein: CASSSPALPGPSSYNEQFF. Supplemented by reference TRBV7-9 and TRBJ2-1, the full variable domain reads DTGVSQNPRHKITKRGQNVTFRCDPISEHNRLYWYRQTLGQGPEFLTYFQNEAQLEKSRLLSDRFSAERPKGSFSTLEIQRTEQGDSAMYLCASSSPALPGPSSYNEQFFGPGTRLTVL.

The chain has TRBV25-1 and TRBJ2-2; TRBD1 agrees at 8 bases. The CDR3 consists of 14 residues. Trimming removed 4 bases from V and 7 bases from J; junction bases left unmatched: 5. Germline V lookup: CDR1 MGHDK, CDR2 SYGVNS. CDR3 DNA: TGTGCCAGCAGTGGTCAGGGGGCTATCGGGGAGCTGTTTTTT. Residues: CASSGQGAIGELFF.

This chain connects TRBV2 to TRBJ1-5, with D maybe TRBD1 (6 bases). The CDR3 spans 14 residues. Per the germline V gene, CDR1 is SNHLY and CDR2 is FYNNEI. The V and J ends lost 6 bases and 0 bases respectively, with 9 bases between them. The CDR3 DNA reads TGTGCCAGCAGGTGGACAGATAGCAATCAGCCCCAGCATTTT. This encodes CASRWTDSNQPQHF.

This clone showed up just once. The rearrangement uses TRBV19 and TRBJ2-5, with D unresolved. The CDR3 loop spans 16 amino acids. Germline V lookup: CDR1 LNHDA, CDR2 SQIVND (reference sequence). V lost 3 bases and J lost 2, with 16 bases in between. CDR3 DNA: TGTGCCAGTAGTATGAGAGGCAGCTTCGTTCAAGAGACCCAGTACTTC. This codes for CASSMRGSFVQETQYF.

This clone was observed a handful of times. V and J are TRBV4-2 and TRBJ2-1; 11 nucleotides align to TRBD2. The CDR3 has 15 residues. Germline V gives CDR1 LGHNA, CDR2 YNFKEQ. Trimming removed 5 bases from V and 8 bases from J; junction bases left unmatched: 8. CDR3 amino acids: CASSNSGGAWDEQFF. In nucleotides, the CDR3 is TGTGCCAGCAGCAATAGCGGGGGGGCCTGGGATGAGCAGTTCTTC.

This clone was counted ten times or more. CDR3 in DNA: TGTGCCACCAGCAAACAGGGGGGCTATGGCTACACCTTC. It encodes CATSKQGGYGYTF. The V gene is TRBV15, the J gene TRBJ1-2; the match to TRBD1 covers 8 bases. The ends lost 4 bases at V and 4 bases at J; junction bases unmatched: 2. CDR1 and CDR2 from the germline V gene are LNHNV and YYDKDF (reference sequence). This CDR3 region has 13 residues.

The J gene is TRBJ1-6, the V gene TRBV7-9, with a tentative D call TRBD1 (6 bases). V was cut by 5 bases and J by 6 bases, with 14 bases left in between. Germline lookup yields CDR1 SEHNR and CDR2 FQNEAQ (reference sequence). The CDR3 spans 15 residues. CDR3: CASSLPGQINSPLHF. The CDR3 DNA follows: TGTGCCAGCAGCCTACCGGGACAAATTAATTCACCCCTCCACTTT.

CDR3 amino acids: CASSTGGTWGETQYF. The CDR3 nucleotides are TGTGCCAGCAGTACGGGGGGCACCTGGGGGGAGACCCAGTACTTC. This chain joins TRBV7-8 and TRBJ2-5, with a possible D match to TRBD2 (7 bases). This CDR3 spans 15 amino acids. Germline V gene data show CDR1 as SGHVS and CDR2 as FQNEAQ. V gave up 6 bases and J gave up 5 bases, with 19 bases separating them.

DNA of the CDR3: TGTGCCAGCAGCTTAGCGGACAGGGCTGCATGGAATTCACCCCTCCACTTT. This encodes CASSLADRAAWNSPLHF. The chain is built from TRBV7-6 and TRBJ1-6; 8 bases match TRBD1. The junction had 8 bases not matched to a gene; V was cut back by 0 bases and J by 7 bases. This CDR3 contains 17 residues. Germline values: CDR1 SGHVS, CDR2 FNYEAQ.

This clone was counted between two and nine times. The chain uses TRBV7-9 and TRBJ2-7; D uncertain. CDR3 size: 12 residues. With 7 bases removed from V and 1 base from J, the gap between germline ends came to 8 bases. In germline, CDR1 is SEHNR, CDR2 FQNEAQ (reference sequence). The chain's CDR3 is CASTASSYEQYF. DNA for the CDR3: TGTGCCAGCACCGCTTCTTCCTACGAGCAGTACTTC.

For the CDR3, the DNA is TGTGCCAGCAGAAGCAGTCCCCCAGGGGCAGGCACAGATACGCAGTATTTT. It yields the protein CASRSSPPGAGTDTQYF. V is TRBV27 and J is TRBJ2-3, with D possibly matching TRBD1 (6 bases). Trimming pared 6 bases from V and 1 base from J, leaving 20 bases between. The CDR3 covers 17 residues. CDR1 and CDR2 (germline): MNHEY, SMNVEV (reference sequence).

This clone has only a few counts. V is TRBV29-1 and J is TRBJ2-7, with D tentatively TRBD1 or TRBD2 (5 bases each). Germline loops: CDR1 SQVTM, CDR2 ANQGSEA. The CDR3 extends over 12 amino acids. V lost 6 bases to trimming and J lost 4 bases, with 13 bases between them. The CDR3 sequence is CSVLGELYEQYF. The CDR3 bases are TGCAGCGTATTGGGGGAACTATACGAGCAGTACTTC.

The chain couples TRBV12-5 to TRBJ1-5; D ambiguous. V was shortened by 6 bases and J by 6 bases, with 6 bases between the two germline ends. CDR3 size: 11 residues. Germline V CDR1 and CDR2: LGHNT, FRNRAP. CDR3 region: CASGDIQPQHF. As DNA, the CDR3 is TGTGCTAGTGGGGATATTCAGCCCCAGCATTTT.

The chain links TRBV30 to TRBJ1-3; unclear D gene. This CDR3 comprises 13 residues. Germline CDR1 reads GTSNPN; CDR2 reads SVGIG (reference sequence). The V and J ends lost 0 bases and 8 bases respectively, with 11 bases between them. For the CDR3, the DNA is TGTGCCTGGAGTGTCGCCAGCTGGGACACCATATATTTT. Residues: CAWSVASWDTIYF.

This clone has a handful of counts. V gene TRBV25-1 combines with J gene TRBJ1-5; a possible D gene is TRBD1 (5 bases). V was clipped by 4 bases and J by 0 bases, with 7 bases between them. The length of the CDR3 is 14 residues. Germline loops: CDR1 MGHDK, CDR2 SYGVNS. The CDR3 sequence: CASSAGTSNQPQHF. CDR3 coding DNA: TGTGCCAGCAGTGCGGGGACTAGCAATCAGCCCCAGCATTTT.

The V call is TRBV2, the J call TRBJ2-5; the D gene is possibly TRBD2 (5 bases). The germline V gene has CDR1 SNHLY and CDR2 FYNNEI. There are 13 residues in the CDR3. The CDR3 region is CATLSGRTATQYF. CDR3 in DNA: TGTGCTACCCTCTCGGGAAGAACCGCGACCCAGTACTTC. Based on the CDR3 plus reference TRBV2 and TRBJ2-5, the full variable domain is EPEVTQTPSHQVTQMGQEVILRCVPISNHLYFYWYRQILGQKVEFLVSFYNNEISEKSEIFDDQFSVERPDGSNFTLKIRSTKLEDSAMYFCATLSGRTATQYFGPGTRLLVL.

The sample holds a few counts of this clone. This rearrangement joins TRBV27 to TRBJ2-5; 7 bases are a match to TRBD2. Germline CDR1 and CDR2: MNHEY and SMNVEV (reference sequence). CDR3 size: 14 residues. Trimming at V came to 5 bases and at J to 4 bases, leaving 7 bases not matched to a gene. The DNA for the CDR3 is TGTGCCAGCAGTCCCTTGGGAGGGGTAGAGACCCAGTACTTC. Residues: CASSPLGGVETQYF.

The chain carries TRBV2 and TRBJ1-2; 7 bases are shared with TRBD1. Germline CDR1 and CDR2: SNHLY and FYNNEI. CDR3 length: 17 amino acids. V dropped 3 bases and J dropped 4; count of bases not matched to a gene: 14. The CDR3 protein is CASSDLSGQTFVYGYTF. DNA of the CDR3: TGTGCCAGCAGTGACCTCTCGGGACAGACGTTTGTCTATGGCTACACCTTC. The whole variable domain, filled in from reference TRBV2 and TRBJ1-2, reads EPEVTQTPSHQVTQMGQEVILRCVPISNHLYFYWYRQILGQKVEFLVSFYNNEISEKSEIFDDQFSVERPDGSNFTLKIRSTKLEDSAMYFCASSDLSGQTFVYGYTFGSGTRLTVV.

V gene TRBV5-1 combines with J gene TRBJ2-3; 7 nucleotides agree with TRBD2. Germline CDR1 is SGHRS and CDR2 is YFSETQ. The length of the CDR3 is 14 residues. V trimming: 2 bases; J trimming: 5 bases; junction bases outside the gene matches: 5. CDR3 loop: CASSLERGEDTQYF. In DNA, the CDR3 is TGCGCCAGCAGCTTAGAGCGGGGTGAAGATACGCAGTATTTT.

The J gene is TRBJ2-7, the V gene TRBV4-1; maybe TRBD1 (5 bases). The germline V and J ends were trimmed by 0 bases and 7 bases, with 13 bases remaining between them. Germline-derived CDR1 and CDR2 are MGHRA and YSYEKL. The CDR3 totals 14 residues. As DNA, the CDR3 is TGCGCCAGCAGCCAAGACGAAACCTACAGGGAGCAGTACTTC. Its translation: CASSQDETYREQYF.

V and J are TRBV15 and TRBJ2-5; D possibly corresponds to TRBD2 (7 bases). Deletions cut 0 bases from V and 1 base from J, with 12 bases between. CDR1 and CDR2 (germline): LNHNV, YYDKDF (reference sequence). The CDR3 is 16 residues long. In DNA form, the CDR3 reads TGTGCCACCAGCAGAGATCAAGGGGGGGTCCAAGAGACCCAGTACTTC. Residues: CATSRDQGGVQETQYF.

The chain has TRBV27 and TRBJ2-1; tentatively, D is TRBD2 (7 bases). The CDR3 loop spans 14 amino acids. V gave up 6 bases and J gave up 5 bases, with 14 bases separating them. The germline gives CDR1 MNHEY, CDR2 SMNVEV (reference sequence). This chain's CDR3 is CASRGGGIHNEQFF. CDR3 nucleotide sequence: TGTGCCAGCAGAGGGGGGGGGATACACAATGAGCAGTTCTTC.

This clone was found a few times. The V call is TRBV29-1, the J call TRBJ2-2; TRBD1 is a possible D gene (6 bases). The CDR3 length is 12 residues. V was pared by 5 bases and J by 4 bases, with 8 bases between. In germline, CDR1 is SQVTM, CDR2 ANQGSEA. CDR3: CSVLQGTGELFF. CDR3 DNA sequence: TGCAGCGTTCTACAGGGCACCGGGGAGCTGTTTTTT.

V and J are TRBV30 and TRBJ2-1, with 11 bases aligning to TRBD2. V was pared by 0 bases and J by 4 bases, with 2 bases of the junction left unmatched. Per the germline V gene, CDR1 is GTSNPN and CDR2 is SVGIG (reference sequence). The CDR3 has 15 residues. CDR3 residues: CAWSVPSGGYNEQFF. The CDR3 DNA sequence: TGTGCCTGGAGTGTACCTAGCGGGGGGTACAATGAGCAGTTCTTC.

CDR3 region: CSVEDGYTF. As DNA, the CDR3 is TGCAGCGTTGAAGATGGCTACACCTTC. This chain links TRBV29-1 with TRBJ1-2, with D unclear. V lost 0 bases and J 7 bases, leaving 0 bases between the germline ends. CDR3 length: 9 residues. Germline lookup yields CDR1 SQVTM and CDR2 ANQGSEA.

The CDR3, as DNA: TGTGCCAGCAGCCCACGGACGCCTATGAACACCGGGGAGCTGTTTTTT. Residues: CASSPRTPMNTGELFF. The chain couples TRBV7-9 to TRBJ2-2, with D hard to call. The CDR3 has 16 residues. V lost 5 bases to trimming and J lost 1 base, with 14 bases between them. The V gene's germline CDR1 is SEHNR and CDR2 FQNEAQ (reference sequence).

V gene TRBV7-9 combines with J gene TRBJ2-6; TRBD1 or TRBD2 may be the D gene (5 bases each). The CDR3 runs 12 residues. The germline CDR1 and CDR2 sequences are SEHNR and FQNEAQ (reference sequence). Trimming removed 11 bases from V and 13 bases from J, with 18 bases in between. The CDR3 loop reads CAAEGTMGVLTF. The DNA of the CDR3 is TGTGCCGCTGAGGGGACGATGGGGGTCCTGACTTTC.

This sequence joins TRBV7-6 and TRBJ2-1, with unresolved D. Germline assignment: CDR1 SGHVS and CDR2 FNYEAQ. The V end was cut by 1 base, the J end by 6 bases, with 10 bases between. This CDR3 spans 14 amino acids. This chain's CDR3 is CASSLGVGGNEQFF. In DNA form, the CDR3 reads TGTGCCAGCAGCTTAGGGGTAGGCGGCAATGAGCAGTTCTTC.

This clone was seen just once. The CDR3: CASSLTGDTYF. The DNA for the CDR3 is TGTGCCAGCAGTTTGACAGGGGATACGTACTTC. This chain links TRBV28 with TRBJ2-7; 8 bases agree with TRBD1. CDR3 length equals 11 residues. The trim removed 3 bases at V and 12 bases at J, leaving 4 bases unmatched. Per germline, CDR1 MDHEN and CDR2 SYDVKM.